The following is a T cell receptor beta chain sequence with its context. This specimen comes from a study of blood T cell repertoires in COVID-19. Authors' data handling: Counts of nucleated cells, estimated from reference gene primer amplification, were obtained. Sequencing used immunoSEQ multiplex PCR; TCRdb keeps in-frame clones, though not all of them. That table is the source of V, J and clone size, and D and trimming were worked out from the DNA. The data hold around 100,000 clones, with 89% observed a single time. The clonotype originates from a woman in her sixties or seventies with acute or convalescent COVID-19. The sample taken for sequencing was peripheral blood.

As DNA, the CDR3 is TGTGCCAGCAGCCAAGACATACTAGCGGGTACTAACTACAATGAGCAGTTCTTC. It is translated as CASSQDILAGTNYNEQFF. The rearrangement links TRBV4-2 to TRBJ2-1, with 9 bases lining up with TRBD2. V shed 0 bases, J shed 3 bases, and the junction held 9 bases outside the gene matches. The germline gives CDR1 LGHNA, CDR2 YNFKEQ. This CDR3 is 18 amino acids long.